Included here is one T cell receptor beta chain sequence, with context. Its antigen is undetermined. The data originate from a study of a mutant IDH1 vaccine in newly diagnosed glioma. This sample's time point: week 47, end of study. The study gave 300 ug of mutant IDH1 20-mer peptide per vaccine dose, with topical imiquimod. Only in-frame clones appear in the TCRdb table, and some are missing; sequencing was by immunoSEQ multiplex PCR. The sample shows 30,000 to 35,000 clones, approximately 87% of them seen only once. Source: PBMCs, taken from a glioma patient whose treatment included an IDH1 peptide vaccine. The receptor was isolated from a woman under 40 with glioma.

The CDR3 loop reads CASSIGTGKNYGYTF. In nucleotides, the CDR3 is TGTGCCAGTAGTATAGGGACAGGAAAGAACTATGGCTACACCTTC. V is TRBV19 and J is TRBJ1-2, with 7 bases matching TRBD1. Looked up from germline, CDR1 is LNHDA and CDR2 is SQIVND (reference sequence). Losses at the gene ends were 1 base for V and 2 bases for J; bases not matched to a gene: 4. The CDR3 covers 15 residues.